A single sample is the source of the 24 T cell receptor beta chains below, sequenced in a study of blood T cell repertoires in COVID-19. TCRdb's table, derived via immunoSEQ multiplex PCR, lists solely in-frame clones and lacks some. The profile shows some 190,000 clones, approximately 80% of them singletons. Specimen: peripheral blood. These receptors were obtained from a woman between 50 and 59 years old with active or convalescent COVID-19.

This clone was detected a few times. The chain employs TRBV5-6 and TRBJ2-7; a weak D match, TRBD2 (7 bases). V was pared by 4 bases and J by 7 bases, with 15 bases between. CDR3 length equals 13 residues. Looked up from germline, CDR1 is SGHDT and CDR2 is YYEEEE. The CDR3 loop reads CASSRGARDEQYF. CDR3 DNA: TGTGCCAGCAGCCGGGGGGCGAGAGATGAGCAGTACTTC.

The V and J genes are TRBV19 and TRBJ1-5; the D gene is possibly TRBD1 (5 bases). The length of the CDR3 is 16 residues. Trimming left V 5 bases short and J 0 bases short, with 14 bases between. CDR1 and CDR2 from the germline V gene are LNHDA and SQIVND (reference sequence). CDR3 residues: CASSEQAPYSNQPQHF. CDR3 nucleotides: TGTGCCAGTAGTGAACAGGCACCTTATAGCAATCAGCCCCAGCATTTT. The whole variable domain, filled in from reference TRBV19 and TRBJ1-5, reads DGGITQSPKYLFRKEGQNVTLSCEQNLNHDAMYWYRQDPGQGLRLIYYSQIVNDFQKGDIAEGYSVSREKKESFPLTVTSAQKNPTAFYLCASSEQAPYSNQPQHFGDGTRLSIL.

In this sample, this clone turned up once. The V call is TRBV20-1, the J call TRBJ1-5; D call uncertain. V was clipped by 3 bases and J by 0 bases, with 12 bases between them. The germline gives CDR1 DFQATT, CDR2 SNEGSKA (reference sequence). The CDR3 is 15 residues long. Written as DNA, the CDR3 is TGCAGTGCTAGTAACGGGATTAATAGCAATCAGCCCCAGCATTTT. Its translation: CSASNGINSNQPQHF.

The rearrangement links TRBV6-5 to TRBJ2-2, with D tentatively TRBD1 (5 bases). CDR1 and CDR2 (germline): MNHEY, SVGAGI. V dropped 5 bases and J dropped 7 bases, with 11 bases sitting between them. This CDR3 is 13 amino acids long. The CDR3: CASSLGHSGELFF. CDR3 sequence (DNA): TGTGCCAGCAGTCTAGGACACAGCGGGGAGCTGTTTTTT.

In DNA form, the CDR3 reads TGTGCCAGCTCATCAACGACAGGGTCTAATCAGCCCCAGCATTTT. Translating it yields CASSSTTGSNQPQHF. The chain has TRBV18 and TRBJ1-5, with 7 bases identical to TRBD1. Germline CDR1 KGHSH, CDR2 LQKENI. V trimming: 5 bases; J trimming: 4 bases; junction bases outside the gene matches: 8. This CDR3 region has 15 residues.

J is TRBJ1-1 and V is TRBV27; D is uncertain. V gave up 10 bases and J gave up 1 base, with 19 bases separating them. Per the germline V gene, CDR1 is MNHEY and CDR2 is SMNVEV (reference sequence). This CDR3 region has 15 residues. The CDR3 region has the DNA TGTGCCACCAGACCCGAGGGCCGTCGGAACACTGAAGCTTTCTTT. Its protein is CATRPEGRRNTEAFF.

In this sample, this clone turned up a few times. The genes are TRBV11-2 and TRBJ1-3; 8 bases line up with TRBD1. The junction had 6 bases not matched to a gene; V was cut back by 5 bases and J by 3 bases. Germline assignment: CDR1 SGHAT and CDR2 FQNNGV. The CDR3 totals 15 residues. The CDR3 nucleotides are TGTGCCAGCAGCCCCCGGACAGGGTTTGGAAACACCATATATTTT. It codes for CASSPRTGFGNTIYF. Variable domain in full (rest from reference TRBV11-2 and TRBJ1-3): EAGVAQSPRYKIIEKRQSVAFWCNPISGHATLYWYQQILGQGPKLLIQFQNNGVVDDSQLPKDRFSAERLKGVDSTLKIQPAKLEDSAVYLCASSPRTGFGNTIYFGEGSWLTVV.

This rearrangement joins TRBV4-2 to TRBJ2-1; TRBD2 matches at 8 bases. With 0 bases clipped from V and 2 bases from J, the junction kept 3 bases outside the gene matches. Germline CDR1 reads LGHNA; CDR2 reads YNFKEQ. The CDR3 has 16 residues. The CDR3 DNA sequence: TGTGCCAGCAGCCAAGATAACGGGGGGGCCTACAATGAGCAGTTCTTC. Protein sequence: CASSQDNGGAYNEQFF.

This chain uses TRBV6-2 or TRBV6-3 with TRBJ2-2; 11 nucleotides line up with TRBD1. Germline-derived CDR1 and CDR2 are MNHEY and SVGEGT. Germline trimming cut 6 bases from V and 7 bases from J; bases unmatched to any gene: 7. The CDR3 length is 15 residues. The CDR3 here is CASSTDRGLGGELFF. The CDR3 nucleotides read TGTGCCAGCAGCACGGACAGGGGGCTTGGCGGGGAGCTGTTTTTT.

V and J are TRBV30 and TRBJ2-1; 11 nucleotides agree with TRBD2. The CDR3 consists of 14 residues. V shed 4 bases and J 4 bases; nucleotides not matched to a gene: 3. Germline V gene lookup returns CDR1 GTSNPN and CDR2 SVGIG (reference sequence). CDR3 sequence: CAWTPSGGYNEQFF. DNA for the CDR3: TGTGCCTGGACGCCTAGCGGGGGGTACAATGAGCAGTTCTTC.

The genes are TRBV5-1 and TRBJ1-1; 11 nucleotides align to TRBD1. The CDR3 runs to 17 residues. V dropped 0 bases and J dropped 4; count of bases not matched to a gene: 8. Germline assignment: CDR1 SGHRS and CDR2 YFSETQ. The CDR3 is CASSLGTGGAGRTEAFF. The CDR3 region has the DNA TGCGCCAGCAGCTTGGGGACAGGGGGCGCTGGTCGCACTGAAGCTTTCTTT.

The chain is built from TRBV5-4 and TRBJ2-3; 7 bases match TRBD2. The CDR3 length is 14 residues. With V trimmed by 3 bases and J by 3 bases, 4 bases remained unmatched. Germline-derived CDR1 and CDR2 are SGHNT and YYREEE (reference sequence). The CDR3 region has the DNA TGTGCCAGCAGCTCGCTAGCGGATACAGATACGCAGTATTTT. Translated, it gives CASSSLADTDTQYF.

The genes are TRBV7-6 and TRBJ2-5; 8 bases line up with TRBD1. Germline V lookup: CDR1 SGHVS, CDR2 FNYEAQ. Trimming took 2 bases from V and 0 from J; bases not matched to a gene: 14. This CDR3 has 19 residues. The CDR3 protein is CASSLFPKGTGVDQETQYF. The CDR3, as DNA: TGTGCCAGCAGCTTATTCCCGAAAGGGACAGGAGTAGACCAAGAGACCCAGTACTTC. Full variable domain (missing parts from reference TRBV7-6 and TRBJ2-5): GAGVSQSPRYKVTKRGQDVALRCDPISGHVSLYWYRQALGQGPEFLTYFNYEAQQDKSGLPNDRFSAERPEGSISTLTIQRTEQRDSAMYRCASSLFPKGTGVDQETQYFGPGTRLLVL.

This clone was seen a few times. The chain links TRBV12-3 or TRBV12-4 to TRBJ1-1; 8 bases match TRBD1. J lost 4 bases, V lost 5 bases, and 3 bases had no gene match. CDR3 length: 13 amino acids. The CDR3 DNA reads TGTGCCAGCAGTGTGACAGGGGCCACTGAAGCTTTCTTT. It yields the protein CASSVTGATEAFF.

This clone has a handful of counts. The V and J genes are TRBV4-3 and TRBJ2-1, with a tentative D call TRBD1 (6 bases). The CDR3 runs to 15 residues. With 2 bases removed from V and 4 bases from J, the gap between germline ends came to 12 bases. The germline V gene encodes CDR1 LGHNA and CDR2 YSLEER. CDR3 DNA sequence: TGCGCCAGCAGCCAAAATCAGGGGTCGTACAATGAGCAGTTCTTC. Protein: CASSQNQGSYNEQFF.

The chain combines TRBV6-5 with TRBJ1-4; maybe TRBD1 (5 bases). Germline-derived CDR1 and CDR2 are MNHEY and SVGAGI. With 2 bases removed from V and 8 bases from J, the gap between germline ends came to 12 bases. This CDR3 is built from 14 residues. CDR3 amino acids: CASSYGGLGEKLFF. The CDR3 DNA follows: TGTGCCAGCAGTTACGGGGGGTTAGGGGAAAAACTGTTTTTT.

The rearrangement joins TRBV4-2 to TRBJ1-2, with D maybe TRBD1 (5 bases). Germline V gives CDR1 LGHNA, CDR2 YNFKEQ. The germline V and J ends were trimmed by 0 bases and 0 bases, with 23 bases remaining between them. The CDR3 is 20 residues long. In nucleotides, the CDR3 is TGTGCCAGCAGCCAAGAGAGGGCCCAGGGAGGCCTGGTTACTAACTATGGCTACACCTTC. Residues: CASSQERAQGGLVTNYGYTF.

In its sample, this clone was seen a few times. The chain joins TRBV6-6 to TRBJ2-7; 8 nucleotides align to TRBD1. J lost 2 bases, V lost 5 bases, and 8 bases had no gene match. This CDR3 is 15 amino acids long. CDR1 and CDR2 (germline): MNHNY, SVGAGI (reference sequence). CDR3 amino acids: CASSTAGTGPYEQYF. The CDR3 DNA sequence: TGTGCCAGCAGTACCGCCGGGACAGGCCCCTACGAGCAGTACTTC.

The sample holds one count of this clone. The genes are TRBV10-2 and TRBJ1-2; D might be TRBD1 (5 bases). CDR1 is WSHSY, CDR2 SAAADI, per germline. Trimming removed 3 bases from V and 2 bases from J, with 10 bases in between. The CDR3 has 14 residues. In DNA, the CDR3 is TGCGCCAGCAGTGACCTGACAGAGAACTATGGCTACACCTTC. Translated: CASSDLTENYGYTF.

CDR3 sequence: CASSQAGGGQPQHF. CDR3 nucleotide sequence: TGTGCCAGCAGCCAAGCAGGGGGAGGTCAGCCCCAGCATTTT. V gene TRBV14 combines with J gene TRBJ1-5; 7 nucleotides align to TRBD1. V lost 1 base, J lost 6 bases, and 3 bases stayed unmatched. CDR3 length equals 14 residues. Germline V CDR1 and CDR2: SGHDN, FVKESK. Using reference TRBV14 and TRBJ1-5 for the parts outside the CDR3, the full variable domain is EAGVTQFPSHSVIEKGQTVTLRCDPISGHDNLYWYRRVMGKEIKFLLHFVKESKQDESGMPNNRFLAERTGGTYSTLKVQPAELEDSGVYFCASSQAGGGQPQHFGDGTRLSIL.

With respect to this clone: This sample also contains other DNA sequences that code for the same CDR3. This chain uses TRBV7-3 with TRBJ1-2, with 7 bases that match TRBD1. The CDR3 contains 13 residues. V lost 5 bases and J lost 3; bases outside the gene matches: 3. Germline CDR1 and CDR2: SGHTA and FQGTGA. The CDR3 spells CASSPDRDYGYTF. Written as DNA, the CDR3 is TGTGCCAGCAGCCCTGACAGGGACTATGGCTACACCTTC.

The rearrangement uses TRBV6-2 or TRBV6-3 and TRBJ1-2; D is possibly TRBD1 (6 bases). This CDR3 has 11 residues. Germline V CDR1 and CDR2: MNHEY, SVGEGT. V shed 5 bases and J shed 5 bases, with 6 bases lying between them. The CDR3 is CASSDRYGYTF. In DNA form, the CDR3 reads TGTGCCAGCAGTGACAGGTATGGCTACACCTTC.

The rearrangement joins TRBV7-9 to TRBJ1-4, with a tentative D call TRBD1 (6 bases). V lost 2 bases, J lost 3 bases, and 7 bases lay in between. The germline gives CDR1 SEHNR, CDR2 FQNEAQ (reference sequence). CDR3 size: 14 residues. The CDR3 coding sequence is TGTGCCAGCAGCTTACAGGGGTCTAATGAAAAACTGTTTTTT. This gives the protein CASSLQGSNEKLFF.

CDR3 residues: CASSLGRRGTEAFF. CDR3 DNA sequence: TGTGCCAGCAGTTTAGGGCGGCGGGGCACTGAAGCTTTCTTT. The chain uses TRBV28 and TRBJ1-1, with unresolved D. CDR3 length: 14 residues. V was shortened by 2 bases and J by 4 bases, with 11 bases between the two germline ends. From germline, CDR1 is MDHEN and CDR2 SYDVKM.